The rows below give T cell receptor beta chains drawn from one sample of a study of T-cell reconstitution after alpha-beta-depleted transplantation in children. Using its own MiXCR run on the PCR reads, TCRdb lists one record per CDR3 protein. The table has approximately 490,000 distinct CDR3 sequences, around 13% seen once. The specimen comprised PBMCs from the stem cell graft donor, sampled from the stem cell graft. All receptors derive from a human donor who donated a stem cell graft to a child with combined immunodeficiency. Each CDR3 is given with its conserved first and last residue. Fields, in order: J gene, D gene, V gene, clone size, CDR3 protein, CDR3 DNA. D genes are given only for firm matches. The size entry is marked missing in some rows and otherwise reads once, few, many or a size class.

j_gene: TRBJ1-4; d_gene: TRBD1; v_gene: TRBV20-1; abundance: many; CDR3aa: CSANRGEKLFF; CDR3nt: TGCAGTGCCAACAGGGGGGAAAAACTGTTTTTT
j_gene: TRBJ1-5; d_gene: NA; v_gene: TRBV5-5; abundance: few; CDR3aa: CASSLVVGLSNQPQHF; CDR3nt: TGTGCCAGCAGCTTGGTAGTAGGTCTTAGCAATCAGCCCCAGCATTTT
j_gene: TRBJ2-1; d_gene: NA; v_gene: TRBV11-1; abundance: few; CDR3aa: CASSLYRLNYGTYNEQFF; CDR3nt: TGTGCCAGCAGCTTGTATAGGCTAAACTACGGCACCTACAATGAGCAGTTCTTC
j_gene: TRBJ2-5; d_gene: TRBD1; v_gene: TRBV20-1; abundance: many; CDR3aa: CSASLWGQLFQETQYF; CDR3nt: TGCAGTGCTAGCCTGTGGGGACAGCTTTTTCAAGAGACCCAGTACTTC
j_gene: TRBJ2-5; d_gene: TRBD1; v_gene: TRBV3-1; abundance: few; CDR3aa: CASSQEIGRGSQETQYF; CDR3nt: TGTGCCAGCAGCCAAGAAATCGGCAGGGGGTCCCAAGAGACCCAGTACTTC
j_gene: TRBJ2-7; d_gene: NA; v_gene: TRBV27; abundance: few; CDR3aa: CASSALVVPYEQYF; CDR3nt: TGTGCCAGCAGTGCCCTGGTAGTTCCCTACGAGCAGTACTTC
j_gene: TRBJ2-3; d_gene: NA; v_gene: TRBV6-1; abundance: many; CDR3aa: CASSEAGYTDTQYF; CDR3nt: TGTGCCAGCAGTGAAGCGGGCTACACAGATACGCAGTATTTT
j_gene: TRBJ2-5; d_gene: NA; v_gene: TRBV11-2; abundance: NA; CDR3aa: CASSPAGQRQETQYF; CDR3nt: TGTGCCAGCAGCCCCGCCGGACAGAGACAAGAGACCCAGTACTTC
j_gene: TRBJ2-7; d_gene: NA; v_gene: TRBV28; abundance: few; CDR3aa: CASSFSGWPEQYF; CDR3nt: TGTGCCAGCAGTTTCTCAGGGTGGCCCGAGCAGTACTTC
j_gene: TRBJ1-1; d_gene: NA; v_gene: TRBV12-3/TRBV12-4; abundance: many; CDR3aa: CASTRAMGPNTEAFF; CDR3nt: TGTGCCAGCACCCGGGCGATGGGGCCCAACACTGAAGCTTTCTTT
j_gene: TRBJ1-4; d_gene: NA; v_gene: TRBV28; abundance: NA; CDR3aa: CASSPSGGPNEKLFF; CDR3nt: TGTGCCAGCAGCCCCTCCGGGGGTCCTAATGAAAAACTGTTTTTT
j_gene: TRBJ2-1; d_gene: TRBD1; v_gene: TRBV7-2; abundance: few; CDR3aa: CASKAYRGEGNEQFF; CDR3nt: TGTGCCAGCAAGGCATACAGGGGAGAGGGCAATGAGCAGTTCTTC
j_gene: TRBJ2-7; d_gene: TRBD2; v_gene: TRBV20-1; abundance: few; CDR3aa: CSATLAGGGYEQYF; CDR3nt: TGCAGTGCTACTCTAGCGGGGGGCGGGTACGAGCAGTACTTC
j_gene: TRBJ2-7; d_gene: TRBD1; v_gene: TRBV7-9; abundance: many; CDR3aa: CASSTAFRGLGEQYF; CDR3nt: TGTGCCAGCAGCACCGCCTTCAGGGGGCTCGGCGAGCAGTACTTC
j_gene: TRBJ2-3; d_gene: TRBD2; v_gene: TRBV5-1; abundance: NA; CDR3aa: CASKVGGTDTQYF; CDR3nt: TGCGCCAGCAAGGTGGGGGGGACAGATACGCAGTATTTT
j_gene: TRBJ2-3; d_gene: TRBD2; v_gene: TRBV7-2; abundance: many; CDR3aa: CASSQSGRALDTQYF; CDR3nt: TGTGCCAGCAGCCAAAGCGGGAGGGCCTTAGATACGCAGTATTTT
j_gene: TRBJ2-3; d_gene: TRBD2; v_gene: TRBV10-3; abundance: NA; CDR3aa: CAISGPGGTQYF; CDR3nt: TGTGCCATCAGTGGACCGGGAGGTACGCAGTATTTT
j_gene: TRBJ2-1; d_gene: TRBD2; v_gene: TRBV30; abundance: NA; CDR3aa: CAWSVLAGDSEQFF; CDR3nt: TGTGCCTGGAGTGTGTTAGCGGGAGATAGTGAGCAGTTCTTC
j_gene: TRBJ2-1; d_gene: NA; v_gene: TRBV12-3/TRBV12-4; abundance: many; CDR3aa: CASSSGEQFF; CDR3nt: TGTGCCAGCAGTTCTGGTGAGCAGTTCTTC
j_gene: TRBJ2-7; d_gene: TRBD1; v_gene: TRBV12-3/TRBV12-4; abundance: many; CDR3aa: CASSFSGGVVPQTYEQYF; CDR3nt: TGTGCCAGCAGTTTTTCAGGGGGCGTAGTCCCCCAAACCTACGAGCAGTACTTC
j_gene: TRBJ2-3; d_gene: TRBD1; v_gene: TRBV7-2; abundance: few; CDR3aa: CASSLRGQAPDTQYF; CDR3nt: TGTGCCAGCAGCTTAAGGGGACAGGCCCCAGATACGCAGTATTTT
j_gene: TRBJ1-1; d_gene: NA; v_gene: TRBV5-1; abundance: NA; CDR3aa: CASSAGNEAFF; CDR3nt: TGCGCCAGCAGCGCCGGGAATGAAGCTTTCTTT
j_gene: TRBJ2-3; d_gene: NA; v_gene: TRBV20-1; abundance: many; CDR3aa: CSANGLTYPMDTQYF; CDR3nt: TGCAGTGCTAATGGACTAACGTACCCTATGGATACGCAGTATTTT
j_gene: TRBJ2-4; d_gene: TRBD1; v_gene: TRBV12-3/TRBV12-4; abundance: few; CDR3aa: CASSLQGARAKNIQYF; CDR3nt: TGTGCCAGCAGCCTACAGGGGGCGAGGGCCAAAAACATTCAGTACTTC
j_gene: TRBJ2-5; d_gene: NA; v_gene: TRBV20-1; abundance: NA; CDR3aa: CSARPTGETQYF; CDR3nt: TGCAGTGCTAGGCCCACAGGGGAGACCCAGTACTTC
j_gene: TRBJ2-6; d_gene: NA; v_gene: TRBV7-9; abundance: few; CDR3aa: CASSFGAGANVLTF; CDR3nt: TGTGCCAGCAGCTTCGGGGCTGGGGCCAACGTCCTGACTTTC
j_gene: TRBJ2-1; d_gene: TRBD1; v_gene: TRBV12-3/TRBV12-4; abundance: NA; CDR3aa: CASSRPRTGTGALF; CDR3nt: TGTGCCAGCAGCCGACCCCGAACCGGGACAGGGGCCCTCTTC
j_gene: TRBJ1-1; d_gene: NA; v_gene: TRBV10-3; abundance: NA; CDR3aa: CAISGPSGGLNTEAFF; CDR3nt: TGTGCCATCAGTGGACCCTCGGGGGGTCTTAACACTGAAGCTTTCTTT
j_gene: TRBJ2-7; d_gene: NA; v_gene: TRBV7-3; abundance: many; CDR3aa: CASSLTENYEQYF; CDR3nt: TGTGCCAGCAGTTTGACGGAAAACTACGAGCAGTACTTC
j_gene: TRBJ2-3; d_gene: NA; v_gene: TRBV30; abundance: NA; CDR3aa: CAWVFGATQYF; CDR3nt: TGTGCCTGGGTGTTTGGGGCCACGCAGTATTTT
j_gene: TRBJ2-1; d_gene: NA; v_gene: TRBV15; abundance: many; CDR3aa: CATSPRSAGPKTYNEQFF; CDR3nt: TGTGCCACCAGCCCCCGGTCGGCGGGGCCAAAAACCTACAATGAGCAGTTCTTC
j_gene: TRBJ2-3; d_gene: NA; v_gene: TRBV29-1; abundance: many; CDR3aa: CSVFLRRSTDTQYF; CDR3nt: TGCAGCGTCTTCCTTCGGAGAAGCACAGATACGCAGTATTTT
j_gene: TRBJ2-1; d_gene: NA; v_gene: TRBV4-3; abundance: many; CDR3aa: CASSQMMADDASYNEQFF; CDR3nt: TGCGCCAGCAGCCAAATGATGGCTGACGACGCTTCCTACAATGAGCAGTTCTTC
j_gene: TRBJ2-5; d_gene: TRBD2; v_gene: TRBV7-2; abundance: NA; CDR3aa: CASSLYIGRVQETQYF; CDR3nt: TGTGCCAGCAGCTTATATATCGGGAGGGTTCAAGAGACCCAGTACTTC
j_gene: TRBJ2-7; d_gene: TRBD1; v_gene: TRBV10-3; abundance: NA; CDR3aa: CAISSTGTGEYEQYF; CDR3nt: TGTGCCATCAGTTCGACCGGGACAGGGGAGTACGAGCAGTACTTC
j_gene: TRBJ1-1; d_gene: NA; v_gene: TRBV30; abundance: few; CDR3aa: CAWSSRGLNTEAFF; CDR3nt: TGTGCCTGGAGTTCCCGGGGGCTAAACACTGAAGCTTTCTTT
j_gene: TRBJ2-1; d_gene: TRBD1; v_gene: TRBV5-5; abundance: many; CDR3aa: CASSLATAGGFSNEQFF; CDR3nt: TGTGCCAGCAGCTTGGCTACGGCAGGGGGCTTCAGCAATGAGCAGTTCTTC
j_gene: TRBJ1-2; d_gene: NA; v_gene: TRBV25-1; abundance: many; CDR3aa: CASSKQGIVYTF; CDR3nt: TGTGCCAGCAGTAAACAGGGAATTGTCTACACCTTC
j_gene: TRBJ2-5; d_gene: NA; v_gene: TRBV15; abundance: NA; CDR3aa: CATSSVSDLVQETQYF; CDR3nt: TGTGCCACCAGCAGTGTCAGCGATTTGGTCCAAGAGACCCAGTACTTC
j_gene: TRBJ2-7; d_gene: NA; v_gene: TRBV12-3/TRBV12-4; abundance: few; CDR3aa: CASSPGTPGSYEQYF; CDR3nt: TGTGCCAGCAGCCCGGGGACTCCGGGGTCCTACGAGCAGTACTTC
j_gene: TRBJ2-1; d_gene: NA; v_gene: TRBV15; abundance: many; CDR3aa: CATTGTSYNEQFF; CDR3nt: TGTGCCACCACAGGGACCTCCTACAATGAGCAGTTCTTC
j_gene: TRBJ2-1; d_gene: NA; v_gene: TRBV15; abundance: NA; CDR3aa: CATSRDRHSAVNNEQFF; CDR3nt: TGTGCCACCAGCAGAGATCGCCACAGTGCGGTAAACAATGAGCAGTTCTTC
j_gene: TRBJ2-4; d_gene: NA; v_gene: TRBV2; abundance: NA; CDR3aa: CASRYRVRLNIQYF; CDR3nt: TGTGCCAGCAGGTACAGGGTGCGGTTAAACATTCAGTACTTC
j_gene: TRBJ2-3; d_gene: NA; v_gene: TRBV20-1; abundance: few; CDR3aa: CSARNVDTQYF; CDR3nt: TGCAGTGCAAGGAATGTGGATACGCAGTATTTT
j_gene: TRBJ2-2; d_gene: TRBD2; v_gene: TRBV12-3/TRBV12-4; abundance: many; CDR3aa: CASSFKRGNTGELFF; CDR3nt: TGTGCCAGCAGTTTCAAGCGGGGGAACACCGGGGAGCTGTTTTTT
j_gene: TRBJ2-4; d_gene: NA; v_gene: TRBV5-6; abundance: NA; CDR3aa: CASSLAEGYQYF; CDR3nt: TGTGCCAGCAGCTTGGCAGAAGGATACCAGTACTTC
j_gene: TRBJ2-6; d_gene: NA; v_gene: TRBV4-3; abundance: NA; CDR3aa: CASSQDPGTGANVLTF; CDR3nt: TGCGCCAGCAGCCAAGATCCGGGGACTGGGGCCAACGTCCTGACTTTC
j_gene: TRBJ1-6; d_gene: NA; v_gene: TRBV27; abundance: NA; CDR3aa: CASSTDQSWWSPLHF; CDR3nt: TGTGCCAGCAGCACCGACCAATCGTGGTGGTCACCCCTCCACTTT